The present entry profiles one TCR beta chain with its context. The table came from immunoSEQ multiplex PCR; TCRdb's copy has only in-frame clones and leaves some out. The sample records some 400,000 clones, more than 80% being singletons. Enrollees, about 18 to 95 years old, lived in 25 or so US areas. The data are from a study of blood T cell repertoires in COVID-19. The V end was cut by 9 bases, the J end by 1 base, with 15 bases between. CDR3 size: 14 residues. Germline loops: CDR1 LNHDA, CDR2 SQIVND (reference sequence). This sequence originates from a man aged 25-40 years who had recovered from COVID-19. The rearrangement joins TRBV19 to TRBJ1-1, with D maybe TRBD1 (6 bases). The sequenced sample was PBMCs or T cells enriched from blood (not recorded which). The chain's CDR3 is CASGRDTSNTEAFF. The CDR3 DNA reads TGTGCCAGCGGGAGGGACACCTCGAACACTGAAGCTTTCTTT.